This TCR beta chain derives from a study of molecular identifiers for immune sequencing clone quantification. Points from the study as a whole: Effector cells had over 98% of their molecules in clones above 20 RNA copies, while naive cells had under 1%.

The CDR3 is 15 residues long. Germline V CDR1 and CDR2: LNHDA, SQIVND (reference sequence). The authors gated naive CD8 T cells as CD8+CD4-CCR7+CD45RA+ for sorting. Preparation of the bulk TCR libraries relied on previously described methods and listed TCR primers. TCRdb re-called the PCR reads with MiXCR, one entry per CDR3 protein. The sample has some 100,000 distinct CDR3 sequences, roughly a third seen once. A remark on this clonotype: Its antigen is not known. The germline gene is not matched at one end of the junction; a read error may be the cause.

This chain links TRBV19 with TRBJ2-5; D might be TRBD1 (6 bases). Sequencing was carried out using naive CD8+ T cells from blood, with Jurkat cell RNA spiked in. Subset: FACS-sorted CD8+CD4-CCR7+CD45RA+ naive T cells. This clonotype was obtained from a human donor in good health. Some libraries in this study had Jurkat cell RNA spiked in. The CDR3 sequence is CASKGLGQPQATQYF. In DNA, the CDR3 is TGTGCCAGTAAAGGGCTCGGACAGCCACAAGCGACCCAGTACTTC.